The present entry profiles one TCR beta chain with its context. The antigen is undetermined. The data were taken from a study of blood T cells in healthy people across ages. Study results and limitations: Older individuals had lower TCR beta diversity per million T cells (the decline was roughly linear). Greater diversity and more naive CD4+ cells were seen in long-lived donors than in aged donors.

A sample-barcoded 5' primer and a J-beta primer mix were used in a second PCR of about 7 to 12 cycles. Sequencing yielded, for each sample, at least 2.5 million paired-end reads carrying CDR3. Via MiXCR, TCRdb re-called the 5' RACE reads, giving one row per CDR3 protein. The table includes over a million distinct CDR3 sequences, about 42% detected once. Those donating, healthy Caucasian individuals from Russia, were aged 6 to 90. CDR3 length equals 14 residues. In germline, CDR1 is SGHVS, CDR2 FQNEAQ. V lost 5 bases to trimming and J lost 6 bases, with 17 bases between them. Sequencing input: blood. V usage is TRBV7-8 and J usage is TRBJ2-7; a weak D match, TRBD2 (5 bases). The clonotype comes from a woman under 30 in good health. The CDR3 coding sequence is TGTGCCAGCAGCCCTGGGAGAGGGCGAGGCGAGCAGTACTTC. Translated, it gives CASSPGRGRGEQYF. Supplemented by reference TRBV7-8 and TRBJ2-7, the full variable domain reads GAGVSQSPRYKVAKRGQDVALRCDPISGHVSLFWYQQALGQGPEFLTYFQNEAQLDKSGLPSDRFFAERPEGSVSTLKIQRTQQEDSAVYLCASSPGRGRGEQYFGPGTRLTVT.